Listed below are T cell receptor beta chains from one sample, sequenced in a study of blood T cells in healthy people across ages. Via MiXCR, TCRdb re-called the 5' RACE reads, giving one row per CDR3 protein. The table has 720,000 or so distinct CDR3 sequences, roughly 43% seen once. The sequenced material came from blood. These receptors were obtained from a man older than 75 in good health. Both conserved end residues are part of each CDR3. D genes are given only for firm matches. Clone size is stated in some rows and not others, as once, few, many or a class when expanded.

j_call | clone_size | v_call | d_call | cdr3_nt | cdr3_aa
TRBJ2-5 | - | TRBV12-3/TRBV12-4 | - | TGTGCCAGCGAGGGGGGCCCGAGGGAGCAGTACTTC | CASEGGPREQYF
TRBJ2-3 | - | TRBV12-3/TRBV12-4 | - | TGTGCCAGCAGGCTGACACACCTATCCAGAGATACGCAGTATTTT | CASRLTHLSRDTQYF
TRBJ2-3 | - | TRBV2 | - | TGTGCCGGCAGTGAAAGTTGGAGCACAGATACGCAGTATTTT | CAGSESWSTDTQYF
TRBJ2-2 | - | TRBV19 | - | TGTGCCAGTAGTATCCACACTCGGAGGACCGGGGAGCTGTTTTTT | CASSIHTRRTGELFF
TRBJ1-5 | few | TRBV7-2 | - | TGTGCCAGCAGCTTAGGACAGGTCGCGAATCAGCCCCAGCATTTT | CASSLGQVANQPQHF
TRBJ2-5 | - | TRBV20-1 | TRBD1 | TGCAGTGCTAACCCGGGACAGGGGGCCCAGTACTTC | CSANPGQGAQYF
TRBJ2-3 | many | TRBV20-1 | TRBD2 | TGCAGTGCTATGACTAGCGGATACACAGATACGCAGTATTTT | CSAMTSGYTDTQYF
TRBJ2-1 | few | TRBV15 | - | TGTGCCACCAGCAGAGAAATCGCGGGGACCTACAATGAGCAGTTCTTC | CATSREIAGTYNEQFF
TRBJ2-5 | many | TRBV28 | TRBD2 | TGTGCCAGCAGTTCCACCCCTGGACTAGCGGGAGGTCAAGAGACCCAGTACTTC | CASSSTPGLAGGQETQYF
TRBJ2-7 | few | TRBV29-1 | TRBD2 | TGCAGCGTTGGTGAGCTAGCGGGAGGAAGTAACGAGCAGTACTTC | CSVGELAGGSNEQYF
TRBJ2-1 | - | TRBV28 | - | TGTGCCAGCAGTCCACCGGGACTTCAGGGGACCCAGTTCTTC | CASSPPGLQGTQFF
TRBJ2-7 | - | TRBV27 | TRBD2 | TGTGCCGGCGGTAAGCGGGAGGGTTACGAGCAGTACTTC | CAGGKREGYEQYF
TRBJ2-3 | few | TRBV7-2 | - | TGTGCCAGCAGCAGGGCCAGTTCTAATACGCAGTATTTT | CASSRASSNTQYF
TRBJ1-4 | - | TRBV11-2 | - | TGTGCCAGCAGTAGGTGGGGGGCAACTAATGAAAAACTGTTTTTT | CASSRWGATNEKLFF
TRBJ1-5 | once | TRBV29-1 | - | TGCAGCGGGGGTAAAGACCTCTGCCAGCCCCAGCATTTT | CSGGKDLCQPQHF
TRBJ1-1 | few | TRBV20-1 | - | TGCAGTGCTAGAGAATGGACACCCGCTGAAGCTTTCTTT | CSAREWTPAEAFF
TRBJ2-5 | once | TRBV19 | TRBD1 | TGTGCCAGTAGTAAGAACAGGGGCCAAGAGACCCAGTACTTC | CASSKNRGQETQYF
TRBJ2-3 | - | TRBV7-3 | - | TGTGCCAGCAGCTTAAAGGGCGGCGGCACAGATACGCAGTATTTT | CASSLKGGGTDTQYF
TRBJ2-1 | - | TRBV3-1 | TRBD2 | TGTGCCAGCAGCCAAGTGACTAGCGGGGGGTACAATGAGCAGTTCTTC | CASSQVTSGGYNEQFF
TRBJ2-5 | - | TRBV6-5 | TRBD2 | TGTGCCAGCAGGCCAACTAGCGGGATTGTCTCGGAGACCCAGTACTTC | CASRPTSGIVSETQYF
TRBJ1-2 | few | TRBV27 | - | TGTGCCAGCAGTTTATCTGGAGCTTATGGCTACACCTTC | CASSLSGAYGYTF
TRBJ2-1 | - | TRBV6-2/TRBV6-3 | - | TGTGCCAGCAGTTACAATCCCCAAAGAGGCCATGAGCAGTTCTTC | CASSYNPQRGHEQFF
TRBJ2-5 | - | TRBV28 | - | TGTGCCAGCAGTTGGCCCTCCTTTGGGGAACGTCGGGCAGGAGAGACCCAGTACTTC | CASSWPSFGERRAGETQYF
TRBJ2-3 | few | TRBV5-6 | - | TGTGCCAGCAGCTTGTTGGCTAGAGGCACAGATACGCAGTATTTT | CASSLLARGTDTQYF
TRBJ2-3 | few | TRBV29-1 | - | TGCAGCGTTGGAGAGGCCAGAGTCACAGATACGCAGTATTTT | CSVGEARVTDTQYF
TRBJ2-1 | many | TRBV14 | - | TGTGCCAGCAGCCAAGGTTGGTCCGCCGAGTTCTTC | CASSQGWSAEFF
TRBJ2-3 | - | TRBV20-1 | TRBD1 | TGCAGTGCTGTAGACAGGGGGAGCACAGATACGCAGTATTTT | CSAVDRGSTDTQYF
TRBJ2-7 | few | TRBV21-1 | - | TGTGCCAGCAGCAAAGGGGGACTAGCGGGAGTATACGAGCAGTACTTC | CASSKGGLAGVYEQYF
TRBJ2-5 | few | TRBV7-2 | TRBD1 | TGTGCCAGCAGCTTAGGACAGGGGGGGTATTTGGACCCCGGTATAGAGACCCAGTACTTC | CASSLGQGGYLDPGIETQYF